This is a list of T cell receptor beta chains from one sample in a study of T cell responses to AZD1222 COVID-19 vaccine. Method: immunoSEQ multiplex PCR; TCRdb's copy keeps in-frame clones and lacks some. The table lists around 100,000 clones, 75% to 90% of them singletons. This specimen consisted of peripheral blood, obtained on day 0 of AZD1222 vaccination. The receptor set was obtained from an adult in good health. Each CDR3 is given with its conserved first and last residue. Each record gives: V gene, CDR3 length, J gene, CDR3 protein.

V gene: TRBV2; CDR3 length: 13; J gene: TRBJ1-2; CDR3 protein: CATGGGVNYGYTF
V gene: TRBV6-6; CDR3 length: 13; J gene: TRBJ2-7; CDR3 protein: CASSYDRAYEQYF
V gene: TRBV19; CDR3 length: 14; J gene: TRBJ1-5; CDR3 protein: CASSIGTGSQPQHF
V gene: TRBV3-1/TRBV3-2; CDR3 length: 14; J gene: TRBJ2-5; CDR3 protein: CASSHASGEETQYF
V gene: TRBV12-5; CDR3 length: 13; J gene: TRBJ2-2; CDR3 protein: CASERDHTGELFF
V gene: TRBV7-2; CDR3 length: 15; J gene: TRBJ2-6; CDR3 protein: CASSPNGSGANVLTF
V gene: TRBV19; CDR3 length: 19; J gene: TRBJ2-2; CDR3 protein: CASRRTSGRNPLNGGELFF
V gene: TRBV28; CDR3 length: 15; J gene: TRBJ1-5; CDR3 protein: CASSQVQYSNQPQHF
V gene: TRBV18; CDR3 length: 18; J gene: TRBJ1-6; CDR3 protein: CASSPLQTETLSGSPLHF
V gene: TRBV2; CDR3 length: 14; J gene: TRBJ2-5; CDR3 protein: CASETTGGHETQYF
V gene: TRBV24-1; CDR3 length: 17; J gene: TRBJ2-3; CDR3 protein: CATSDSFPGGSTDTQYF
V gene: TRBV24-1; CDR3 length: 14; J gene: TRBJ1-1; CDR3 protein: CATIGAHMNTEAFF
V gene: TRBV5-1; CDR3 length: 15; J gene: TRBJ2-6; CDR3 protein: CASSSESSGANVLTF
V gene: TRBV25-1; CDR3 length: 12; J gene: TRBJ2-7; CDR3 protein: CASSELPYEQYF
V gene: TRBV27; CDR3 length: 14; J gene: TRBJ1-1; CDR3 protein: CARDTGREETEAFF
V gene: TRBV9; CDR3 length: 15; J gene: TRBJ2-7; CDR3 protein: CASSGQNGTNYEQYF
V gene: TRBV10-3; CDR3 length: 14; J gene: TRBJ1-6; CDR3 protein: CAISSTGDNSPLHF
V gene: TRBV5-1; CDR3 length: 16; J gene: TRBJ1-3; CDR3 protein: CASSLAGGDSGNTIYF
V gene: TRBV18; CDR3 length: 16; J gene: TRBJ1-6; CDR3 protein: CASSPGGSSYNSPLHF
V gene: TRBV29-1; CDR3 length: 12; J gene: TRBJ1-1; CDR3 protein: CSVVPGTNEAFF
V gene: TRBV5-4; CDR3 length: 15; J gene: TRBJ1-2; CDR3 protein: CASLPDRGQANGYTF
V gene: TRBV23-1; CDR3 length: 13; J gene: TRBJ1-5; CDR3 protein: CASSRTAYQPQHF
V gene: TRBV19; CDR3 length: 14; J gene: TRBJ2-1; CDR3 protein: CASTPGQDYNEQFF
V gene: TRBV10-3; CDR3 length: 15; J gene: TRBJ2-3; CDR3 protein: CAISETEGAGDTQYF
V gene: TRBV2; CDR3 length: 15; J gene: TRBJ2-6; CDR3 protein: CASKEEGSGANVLTF
V gene: TRBV19; CDR3 length: 13; J gene: TRBJ2-3; CDR3 protein: CASSSTSGDTQYF
V gene: TRBV29-1; CDR3 length: 13; J gene: TRBJ1-2; CDR3 protein: CSVETGGGYGYTF
V gene: TRBV19; CDR3 length: 13; J gene: TRBJ1-1; CDR3 protein: CASSMGARPEAFF
V gene: TRBV29-1; CDR3 length: 11; J gene: TRBJ1-2; CDR3 protein: CSAARNYGYTF
V gene: TRBV18; CDR3 length: 16; J gene: TRBJ2-7; CDR3 protein: CASSPPGQGGIYEQYF
V gene: TRBV11-2; CDR3 length: 13; J gene: TRBJ1-2; CDR3 protein: CASSGEGGYGYTF
V gene: TRBV18; CDR3 length: 14; J gene: TRBJ1-2; CDR3 protein: CASSPARDNYGYTF
V gene: TRBV6-5; CDR3 length: 12; J gene: TRBJ2-1; CDR3 protein: CASDLATNEQFF
V gene: TRBV7-9; CDR3 length: 15; J gene: TRBJ1-5; CDR3 protein: CASSLGGGSGQPQHF
V gene: TRBV18; CDR3 length: 13; J gene: TRBJ1-4; CDR3 protein: CASSSQDNEKLFF
V gene: TRBV19; CDR3 length: 14; J gene: TRBJ1-1; CDR3 protein: CASSILAENTEAFF
V gene: TRBV19; CDR3 length: 14; J gene: TRBJ1-3; CDR3 protein: CASSTPRQVHTIYF
V gene: TRBV5-4; CDR3 length: 15; J gene: TRBJ2-1; CDR3 protein: CASSLGTGGGSEQFF
V gene: TRBV28; CDR3 length: 16; J gene: TRBJ1-6; CDR3 protein: CASSTFDRGLVSPLHF
V gene: TRBV7-2; CDR3 length: 15; J gene: TRBJ2-3; CDR3 protein: CASSFGGASTDTQYF
V gene: TRBV10-2; CDR3 length: 15; J gene: TRBJ1-2; CDR3 protein: CASSESRGTSWGYTF
V gene: TRBV14; CDR3 length: 14; J gene: TRBJ1-2; CDR3 protein: CASSQDYGVWGYTF